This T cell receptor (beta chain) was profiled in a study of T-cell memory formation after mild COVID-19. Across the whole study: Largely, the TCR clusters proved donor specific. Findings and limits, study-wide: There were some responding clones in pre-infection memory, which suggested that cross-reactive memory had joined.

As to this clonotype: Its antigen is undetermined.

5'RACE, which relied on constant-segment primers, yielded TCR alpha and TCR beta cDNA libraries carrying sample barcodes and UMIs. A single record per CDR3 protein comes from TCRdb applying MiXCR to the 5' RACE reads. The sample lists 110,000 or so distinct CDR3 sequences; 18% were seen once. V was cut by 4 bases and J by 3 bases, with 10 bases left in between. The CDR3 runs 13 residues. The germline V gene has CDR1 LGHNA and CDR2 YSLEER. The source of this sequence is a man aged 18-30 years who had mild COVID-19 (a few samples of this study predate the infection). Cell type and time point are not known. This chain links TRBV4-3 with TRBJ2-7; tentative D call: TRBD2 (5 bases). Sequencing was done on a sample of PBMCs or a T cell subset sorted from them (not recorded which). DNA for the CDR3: TGCGCCAGCAGCCGGGGAGATGGCTACGAGCAGTACTTC. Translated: CASSRGDGYEQYF.